One sample yielded the 9 T cell receptor beta chains listed below, sequenced in a study of blood T cell dynamics during melanoma immunotherapy. Assay used: immunoSEQ multiplex PCR; TCRdb lists only in-frame clones, some missing. The profile shows fewer than 25,000 clones, around 92% of them singletons. Sample time point: pre-treatment baseline. Specimen: blood, collected from a patient treated with checkpoint blockade. These receptors all come from a human donor with melanoma.

This chain connects TRBV7-9 to TRBJ2-7; no clear D gene. The ends were cut back, 5 bases at V and 4 bases at J, with 12 bases in the middle. The length of the CDR3 is 13 residues. CDR1 is SEHNR, CDR2 FQNEAQ, per germline (reference sequence). Here the CDR3 DNA reads TGTGCCAGCAGCCCAACCTCTGGTTACGAGCAGTACTTC. It translates to CASSPTSGYEQYF.

This sequence joins TRBV6-4 and TRBJ2-2; the D gene could be TRBD1 or TRBD2 (5 bases each). This CDR3 contains 16 residues. With 6 bases removed from V and 0 bases from J, the gap between germline ends came to 14 bases. CDR1 MRHNA and CDR2 SNTAGT come from the germline V gene. CDR3 coding DNA: TGTGCCAGCAGACTTCCCGGGACCGCGAACACCGGGGAGCTGTTTTTT. It yields the protein CASRLPGTANTGELFF.

This sequence joins TRBV11-2 and TRBJ2-2; 7 bases match TRBD2. V gave up 0 bases and J gave up 5 bases; unmatched junction bases: 6. The CDR3 runs to 16 residues. Germline V CDR1 and CDR2: SGHAT, FQNNGV. The CDR3 spells CASSLEAGVRTGELFF. CDR3 coding DNA: TGTGCCAGCAGCTTAGAGGCGGGAGTCCGAACCGGGGAGCTGTTTTTT.

The chain uses TRBV18 and TRBJ2-7; a possible D gene is TRBD2 (5 bases). This CDR3 has 15 residues. Trimming removed 4 bases from V and 0 bases from J, with 13 bases in between. From germline, CDR1 is KGHSH and CDR2 LQKENI. CDR3 coding DNA: TGTGCCAGCTCACTTACCGGGAAAAGCTCCTACGAGCAGTACTTC. It is translated as CASSLTGKSSYEQYF.

The chain is built from TRBV19 and TRBJ1-6; D is unresolved. With 5 bases removed from V and 11 bases from J, the gap between germline ends came to 10 bases. Germline CDR1 is LNHDA and CDR2 is SQIVND (reference sequence). This CDR3 has 12 residues. CDR3 sequence reads: CASSDGVAPLHF. CDR3 nucleotide sequence: TGTGCCAGTAGTGACGGAGTCGCACCCCTCCACTTT. Combining the CDR3 with reference TRBV19 and TRBJ1-6 gives the whole variable domain DGGITQSPKYLFRKEGQNVTLSCEQNLNHDAMYWYRQDPGQGLRLIYYSQIVNDFQKGDIAEGYSVSREKKESFPLTVTSAQKNPTAFYLCASSDGVAPLHFGNGTRLTVT.

The chain uses TRBV30 and TRBJ1-2; D not certain. V was cut by 3 bases and J by 0 bases, with 11 bases left in between. This CDR3 region has 14 residues. Looked up from germline, CDR1 is GTSNPN and CDR2 is SVGIG (reference sequence). CDR3 DNA sequence: TGTGCCTGGAGGGTATTTCGGACTAACTATGGCTACACCTTC. Translated: CAWRVFRTNYGYTF.

This rearrangement joins TRBV19 to TRBJ2-2; D remains unclear. This CDR3 comprises 13 residues. The V and J ends lost 6 bases and 5 bases respectively, with 10 bases between them. Per the germline V gene, CDR1 is LNHDA and CDR2 is SQIVND (reference sequence). CDR3 amino acids: CASRRLMTGELFF. In DNA, the CDR3 is TGTGCCAGTAGGCGCCTGATGACCGGGGAGCTGTTTTTT.

The V gene is TRBV4-1, the J gene TRBJ2-5; 8 nucleotides agree with TRBD2. The junction had 4 bases not matched to a gene; V was cut back by 2 bases and J by 2 bases. CDR1 and CDR2 from the germline V gene are MGHRA and YSYEKL. The CDR3 contains 15 residues. CDR3 in amino acids: CASSQNGGGQETQYF. The CDR3 DNA sequence: TGCGCCAGCAGCCAAAACGGGGGGGGGCAAGAGACCCAGTACTTC.

Comment on this clone: The sample contains more than one DNA sequence encoding this CDR3. The rearrangement joins TRBV6-1 to TRBJ1-5, with 7 bases fitting TRBD1. V lost 0 bases to trimming and J lost 1 base; unmatched junction nucleotides: 0. Germline CDR1 reads MNHNS; CDR2 reads SASEGT. The CDR3 has 15 residues. In DNA, the CDR3 is TGTGCCAGCAGTGAAGCAGGGGGCAGCAATCAGCCCCAGCATTTT. This gives the protein CASSEAGGSNQPQHF.